Following are 15 T cell receptor beta chains from one sample sequenced in a study of T-cell memory formation after mild COVID-19. One entry per CDR3 protein, called by TCRdb with MiXCR from the 5' RACE reads. The repertoire holds approximately 250,000 distinct CDR3 sequences, with less than 20% as singletons. Sequenced material: PBMCs or a T cell subset sorted from them (not recorded which). These receptors all come from an adult woman who had mild COVID-19 (a few samples of this study predate the infection). Cell type and time point are not known.

This clonotype was counted only a few times. The chain employs TRBV20-1 and TRBJ2-3; 15 bases line up with TRBD2. Germline CDR1 DFQATT, CDR2 SNEGSKA (reference sequence). The V and J ends lost 5 bases and 3 bases, in that order; junction bases with no gene match: 6. The CDR3 sequence is 16 residues long. The chain's CDR3 is CSASGLAGGTTDTQYF. CDR3 DNA: TGCAGTGCTTCAGGACTAGCGGGAGGGACAACAGATACGCAGTATTTT.

In its sample, this clonotype was seen many times. V gene TRBV7-2 combines with J gene TRBJ2-5; D remains unclear. V shed 5 bases and J shed 4 bases, with 5 bases lying between them. CDR1 and CDR2 from the germline V gene are SGHTA and FQGNSA. The CDR3 is 11 residues long. CDR3 amino acids: CASSPLETQYF. CDR3 coding DNA: TGTGCCAGCAGCCCCCTAGAGACCCAGTACTTC.

This clonotype has a handful of counts. The chain joins TRBV7-6 to TRBJ2-2, with TRBD1 matching over 7 bases. Germline V CDR1 and CDR2: SGHVS, FNYEAQ. V shed 5 bases, J shed 4 bases, and the junction held 7 bases outside the gene matches. The CDR3 extends over 15 amino acids. The CDR3: CASSLSTGITGELFF. CDR3 DNA: TGTGCCAGCAGCCTTTCGACAGGGATCACCGGGGAGCTGTTTTTT.

The chain joins TRBV7-3 to TRBJ1-1, with D maybe TRBD1 (6 bases). Germline assignment: CDR1 SGHTA and CDR2 FQGTGA. The length of the CDR3 is 15 residues. V lost 0 bases, J lost 4 bases, and 12 bases lay in between. The CDR3 protein is CASSLTGAGATEAFF. CDR3 in DNA: TGTGCCAGCAGCTTAACGGGGGCAGGTGCCACTGAAGCTTTCTTT.

This clonotype was observed a few times. This chain joins TRBV4-3 and TRBJ2-7; D may be TRBD2 (5 bases). V was shortened by 3 bases and J by 0 bases, with 15 bases between the two germline ends. Germline CDR1 reads LGHNA; CDR2 reads YSLEER. This CDR3 contains 16 residues. Here the CDR3 reads CASSHAGRGSSYEQYF. The DNA for the CDR3 is TGCGCCAGCAGCCATGCCGGTCGAGGGAGCTCCTACGAGCAGTACTTC.

This chain joins TRBV5-1 and TRBJ2-3, with D possibly matching TRBD2 (6 bases). Trimming left V 9 bases short and J 0 bases short, with 11 bases between. Per germline, CDR1 SGHRS and CDR2 YFSETQ. The CDR3 has 13 residues. CDR3 amino acids: CATTEGSTDTQYF. CDR3 in DNA: TGCGCCACAACGGAGGGTAGCACAGATACGCAGTATTTT.

The CDR3 here is CASSLAPGGRSEQYF. The CDR3 nucleotides read TGTGCCAGCAGCTTAGCGCCAGGGGGCCGGTCCGAGCAGTACTTC. This chain uses TRBV7-2 with TRBJ2-7; 8 bases are a match to TRBD1. Germline V CDR1 and CDR2: SGHTA, FQGNSA. This CDR3 region has 15 residues. V was pared by 0 bases and J by 6 bases, with 7 bases of the junction left unmatched.

This chain connects TRBV7-2 to TRBJ2-6, with D possibly being TRBD1 (5 bases). The V gene lost 5 bases and the J gene lost 4 bases, with 9 bases spanning the gap. CDR3 size: 14 residues. Germline CDR1 is SGHTA and CDR2 is FQGNSA. CDR3 in amino acids: CASSPWTGANVLTF. The CDR3 coding sequence is TGTGCCAGCAGCCCATGGACAGGGGCCAACGTCCTGACTTTC.

This chain's CDR3 is CASSNGGPGQGDEAFF. In DNA form, the CDR3 reads TGTGCCAGCAGCAACGGGGGGCCTGGACAGGGTGATGAAGCTTTCTTT. The chain links TRBV28 to TRBJ1-1, with TRBD1 matching over 8 bases. The length of the CDR3 is 16 residues. CDR1 and CDR2 from the germline V gene are MDHEN and SYDVKM. V gave up 6 bases and J gave up 7 bases; unmatched junction bases: 16. Filled out from reference TRBV28 and TRBJ1-1, the complete variable domain reads DVKVTQSSRYLVKRTGEKVFLECVQDMDHENMFWYRQDPGLGLRLIYFSYDVKMKEKGDIPEGYSVSREKKERFSLILESASTNQTSMYLCASSNGGPGQGDEAFFGQGTRLTVV.

The genes are TRBV7-2 and TRBJ2-4; TRBD1 agrees at 10 bases. Trimming removed 1 base from V and 7 bases from J; junction bases left unmatched: 4. The germline V gene has CDR1 SGHTA and CDR2 FQGNSA. The CDR3 runs to 15 residues. The CDR3 DNA reads as TGTGCCAGCAGCTTAGTGACAGGGGGCCGGAACATTCAGTACTTC. Its translation is CASSLVTGGRNIQYF.

This clonotype was observed many times. J is TRBJ2-1 and V is TRBV6-6; 11 bases match TRBD2. Germline loops: CDR1 MNHNY, CDR2 SVGAGI (reference sequence). The V gene end was trimmed by 6 bases and the J gene end by 7 bases; junction bases not matched to a gene: 8. The CDR3 is made up of 15 amino acids. CDR3 nucleotide sequence: TGTGCCAGCAGGCCGCTAGCGGGAGGTAGTAATGAGCAGTTCTTC. This translates into CASRPLAGGSNEQFF.

This clonotype appeared a few times. The gene calls are TRBV4-2 and TRBJ2-6; D gene ambiguous. The germline V gene has CDR1 LGHNA and CDR2 YNFKEQ. This CDR3 is 16 amino acids long. V lost 5 bases and J 0 bases, leaving 11 bases between the germline ends. The CDR3 DNA reads as TGTGCCAGCAGCTTTGGTGAGATCTCTGGGGCCAACGTCCTGACTTTC. Amino acid sequence: CASSFGEISGANVLTF.

This sequence joins TRBV29-1 and TRBJ2-7; 8 bases agree with TRBD2. Germline CDR1 SQVTM, CDR2 ANQGSEA. The CDR3 covers 15 residues. V shed 4 bases, J shed 5 bases, and the junction held 13 bases outside the gene matches. The CDR3 nucleotides read TGCAGCGTTGTTCCCTGGGGCGGGAGGCCCGACGAGCAGTACTTC. As protein: CSVVPWGGRPDEQYF.

This clonotype has a count of ten or more. The J gene is TRBJ1-1, the V gene TRBV5-1, with D tentatively TRBD1 (6 bases). Germline V gene data show CDR1 as SGHRS and CDR2 as YFSETQ. V shed 3 bases and J shed 2 bases, with 14 bases lying between them. The CDR3 spans 15 residues. Here the CDR3 reads CASSYPRTENTEAFF. CDR3 nucleotides: TGCGCCAGCAGCTACCCCAGGACAGAAAACACTGAAGCTTTCTTT. Looking up the rest from reference TRBV5-1 and TRBJ1-1 gives the full variable domain: KAGVTQTPRYLIKTRGQQVTLSCSPISGHRSVSWYQQTPGQGLQFLFEYFSETQRNKGNFPGRFSGRQFSNSRSEMNVSTLELGDSALYLCASSYPRTENTEAFFGQGTRLTVV.

This clonotype was recorded a few times. V is TRBV5-5 and J is TRBJ2-7, with a tentative D call TRBD2 (5 bases). The V gene's germline CDR1 is SGHKS and CDR2 YYEKEE (reference sequence). V was clipped by 0 bases and J by 1 base, with 8 bases between them. The CDR3 is made up of 14 amino acids. This CDR3 is CASSLAPGSYEQYF. The CDR3 coding sequence is TGTGCCAGCAGCTTGGCTCCGGGGTCCTACGAGCAGTACTTC.